This TCR beta chain was captured by sequencing in a study of blood T cell repertoires in COVID-19. Study in general: The origin of the acute and convalescent COVID-19 samples was the United States, Italy and Spain. The analysed material was cDNA or gDNA that came from T cells, B-cell-depleted T cells, or PBMCs.

V was shortened by 4 bases and J by 4 bases, with 10 bases between the two germline ends. The germline V gene has CDR1 SEHNR and CDR2 FQNEAQ (reference sequence). This CDR3 region has 14 residues. Per the original data handling: Amplifying reference gene primers gave estimates of nucleated cell counts. Method: immunoSEQ multiplex PCR; TCRdb's copy keeps in-frame clones and lacks some. V and J calls and clone size are copied from that table; D and trimming were computed from the DNA. The sample holds about 110,000 clones, 88% seen once. The chain uses TRBV7-9 and TRBJ1-4; weak D call: TRBD1 (5 bases). The receptor comes from a woman aged 45-65 years with acute or convalescent COVID-19. Sequencing input: peripheral blood. The CDR3 region is CASSYVDSNEKLFF. CDR3 DNA sequence: TGTGCCAGCAGCTACGTTGACAGTAATGAAAAACTGTTTTTT. Combining the CDR3 with reference TRBV7-9 and TRBJ1-4 gives the whole variable domain DTGVSQNPRHKITKRGQNVTFRCDPISEHNRLYWYRQTLGQGPEFLTYFQNEAQLEKSRLLSDRFSAERPKGSFSTLEIQRTEQGDSAMYLCASSYVDSNEKLFFGSGTQLSVL.